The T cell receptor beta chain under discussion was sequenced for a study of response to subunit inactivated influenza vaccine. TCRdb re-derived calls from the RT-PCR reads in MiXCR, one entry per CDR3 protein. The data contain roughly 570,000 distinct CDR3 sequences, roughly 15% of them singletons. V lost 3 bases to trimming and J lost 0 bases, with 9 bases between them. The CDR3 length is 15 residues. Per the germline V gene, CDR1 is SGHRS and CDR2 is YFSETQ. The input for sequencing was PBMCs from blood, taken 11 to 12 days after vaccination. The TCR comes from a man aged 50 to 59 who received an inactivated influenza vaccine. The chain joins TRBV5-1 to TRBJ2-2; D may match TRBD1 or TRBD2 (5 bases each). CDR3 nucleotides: TGCGCCAGCAGCTGGGACCTCTCGAACACCGGGGAGCTGTTTTTT. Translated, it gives CASSWDLSNTGELFF.